Listed here are 10 T cell receptor beta chains from one sample, sequenced in a study of blood T cells in healthy people across ages. The use of a sample-barcoded 5' primer and a J-beta primer mix characterized a second PCR of about 7 to 12 cycles. TCRdb reprocessed the 5' RACE reads with MiXCR, giving one entry per CDR3 protein. This table holds around 1,800,000 distinct CDR3 sequences, around 42% found once. The sequencing input was blood. Receptor source: a human donor in good health.

This chain links TRBV5-1 with TRBJ2-4; 7 bases are a match to TRBD1. The J call could be wrong; TRBJ2-7 is a better fit for the DNA end. Germline CDR1 and CDR2: SGHRS and YFSETQ. The CDR3 has 13 residues. CDR3 bases: TGCGCCAGCAGCTATACAGGGGTTCCCGAGCAGTACTTC. Protein: CASSYTGVPEQYF.

This clonotype appeared many times. The chain uses TRBV6-2 or TRBV6-3 and TRBJ2-3; no reliable D call. V was cut by 6 bases and J by 10 bases, with 14 bases left in between. The germline gives CDR1 MNHEY, CDR2 SVGEGT. This CDR3 spans 12 amino acids. The CDR3 reads CASSLQEGAQYF. In DNA form, the CDR3 reads TGTGCCAGCAGCCTCCAAGAAGGTGCGCAGTATTTT.

This clonotype has more than one count but fewer than ten. Possible read error: a much larger clone is one base away. This rearrangement joins TRBV29-1 to TRBJ1-1; D is unclear. The germline V gene has CDR1 SQVTM and CDR2 ANQGSEA. The CDR3 consists of 11 residues. V lost 4 bases to trimming and J lost 1 base, with 4 bases between them. The CDR3 nucleotides read TGCAGCGTTGCCTGGAACACTGAAGCTTTCTTT. It yields the protein CSVAWNTEAFF.

In its sample, this clonotype was seen a few times. The chain couples TRBV6-4 to TRBJ2-1, with TRBD1 identical over 12 bases. Germline assignment: CDR1 MRHNA and CDR2 SNTAGT. V was pared by 4 bases and J by 8 bases, with 9 bases of the junction left unmatched. CDR3 length equals 16 residues. The CDR3 DNA sequence: TGTGCCAGCAGTGTGAACGCCGGGACAGGGGGCCATGAGCAGTTCTTC. Translation gives CASSVNAGTGGHEQFF.

This clonotype has a handful of counts. The chain has TRBV2 and TRBJ2-3; D gene ambiguous. The V gene lost 0 bases and the J gene lost 6 bases, with 4 bases spanning the gap. This CDR3 contains 12 residues. Germline V gene data show CDR1 as SNHLY and CDR2 as FYNNEI. CDR3 residues: CASSEAPDTQYF. DNA for the CDR3: TGTGCCAGCAGTGAAGCGCCGGATACGCAGTATTTT.

This clonotype was observed a single time. The gene calls are TRBV3-1 and TRBJ2-7, with D hard to call. The CDR3 has 12 amino acids. V lost 0 bases, J lost 6 bases, and 6 bases lay in between. CDR1 LGHDT and CDR2 YNNKEL come from the germline V gene (reference sequence). The CDR3 spells CASSQEGFEQYF. CDR3 bases: TGTGCCAGCAGCCAAGAAGGGTTCGAGCAGTACTTC.

This clonotype appeared a few times. The gene calls are TRBV4-1 and TRBJ1-1, with D unclear. The CDR3 contains 13 residues. CDR1 and CDR2 from the germline V gene are MGHRA and YSYEKL. Deletions cut 0 bases from V and 12 bases from J, with 14 bases between. Here the CDR3 reads CASSQEPQARTFF. The CDR3, as DNA: TGCGCCAGCAGCCAAGAGCCCCAGGCGCGTACTTTCTTT.

The chain carries TRBV4-3 and TRBJ2-1; tentative D call: TRBD2 (5 bases). The ends were cut back, 3 bases at V and 1 base at J, with 10 bases in the middle. Germline V CDR1 and CDR2: LGHNA, YSLEER. CDR3 length equals 15 residues. CDR3 sequence reads: CASSQETISYNEQFF. CDR3 in DNA: TGCGCCAGCAGCCAGGAGACTATATCCTACAATGAGCAGTTCTTC.

Comment on this clonotype: Germline is not matched at one junction end, which may reflect a read error. The CDR3 coding sequence is TGTGTCACCAGTGATTCGAGGCGGGGGAGCACAGATACGCAGTATTTT. Its protein is CVTSDSRRGSTDTQYF. The chain couples TRBV24-1 to TRBJ2-3, with 7 bases lining up with TRBD2. There are 16 residues in the CDR3. Germline CDR1 reads KGHDR; CDR2 reads SFDVKD.

This clonotype was detected a few times. This chain uses TRBV6-2 or TRBV6-3 with TRBJ2-5; no reliable D call. CDR1 MNHEY and CDR2 SVGEGT come from the germline V gene. The CDR3 has 15 amino acids. Trimming left V 4 bases short and J 12 bases short, with 24 bases between. This chain's CDR3 is CASSSSVGSSPIKYF. CDR3 coding DNA: TGTGCCAGCAGTTCTTCCGTTGGCTCGTCCCCCATCAAGTACTTC.